This T cell receptor beta chain was identified during a study of T cell repertoires in cytomegalovirus infection. For the study at large: It can be stated that public TCR beta signatures indicated CMV infection as well as a matching HLA type.

The CDR3 length is 16 residues. Germline V gives CDR1 SGHTA, CDR2 FQGNSA. The ends were cut back, 5 bases at V and 2 bases at J, with 18 bases in the middle. This clonotype showed up many times. Its specificity is not known. TCRdb itself ran the reads through MiXCR, one entry per CDR3 protein. The sample yields about 920,000 distinct CDR3 sequences, more than 25% seen once. General study findings and limits: Using cumulative public TCR beta family frequency, the authors identified those who carried CMV together with the relevant HLA. The response measured ex vivo was dominated by TCR beta clonotypes (HLA-C-restricted and CMV-specific).

The sequence was collected from a human donor in good health (CMV status not recorded). Some clones in this sample may be carry-over from other donors' samples. The source was cultured CD8+ T cells from PBMCs, collected from culture after CMV antigen stimulation. This rearrangement joins TRBV7-2 to TRBJ2-5; D possibly corresponds to TRBD1 (6 bases). CDR3 residues: CASSPPGAPSQETQYF. CDR3 nucleotides: TGTGCCAGCAGCCCCCCAGGGGCTCCTTCACAAGAGACCCAGTACTTC.